A selection of T cell receptor beta chains follows, all from one sample in a study of cytomegalovirus exposure and HLA in healthy donors. Sequencing used immunoSEQ multiplex PCR; TCRdb keeps in-frame clones, though not all of them. The table records roughly 150,000 clones, 84% of them present only once. Sequenced sample: PBMCs. The receptors shown here come from a man aged 25 to 45 in good health and CMV-seropositive. Both conserved end residues are part of each CDR3. A D gene is named only where the DNA matches it firmly. Clone size, where shown, is once, few, many, or a class for clones that have expanded.

J gene,clone size,D gene,V gene,CDR3 protein,CDR3 DNA
TRBJ2-2,many,.,TRBV4-3,CASSQGQGIPGELFF,TGCGCCAGCAGCCAGGGGCAGGGGATCCCCGGGGAGCTGTTTTTT
TRBJ1-1,.,TRBD1,TRBV7-2,CASSLGGQGAGTEAFF,TGTGCCAGCAGCTTAGGTGGACAGGGGGCAGGGACTGAAGCTTTCTTT
TRBJ1-2,.,TRBD1,TRBV5-1,CASSPEGQGNYGYTF,TGCGCCAGCAGCCCCGAGGGACAGGGAAACTATGGCTACACCTTC
TRBJ2-1,once,.,TRBV11-2,CASSPGEGGYNEQFF,TGTGCCAGCAGCCCCGGGGAGGGGGGGTACAATGAGCAGTTCTTC
TRBJ1-3,.,.,TRBV25-1,CASSVGGLYTIYF,TGTGCCAGCAGTGTGGGGGGATTATACACCATATATTTT
TRBJ2-3,.,.,TRBV5-4,CASPGQPGADTQYF,TGTGCCAGCCCGGGACAACCGGGTGCAGATACGCAGTATTTT
TRBJ1-1,.,TRBD1,TRBV6-5,CASSPRGRVEAFF,TGTGCCAGCAGTCCCAGGGGGCGCGTTGAAGCTTTCTTT
TRBJ1-2,.,.,TRBV5-6,CASSPLGAENYGYTF,TGTGCCAGCAGCCCACTGGGGGCGGAGAACTATGGCTACACCTTC
TRBJ1-1,.,TRBD1,TRBV4-3,CASSLRTGEFTEAFF,TGCGCCAGCAGCCTCCGGACAGGGGAGTTCACTGAAGCTTTCTTT
TRBJ1-1,.,.,TRBV2,CASSEIKGEGEAFF,TGTGCCAGCAGTGAAATAAAGGGAGAGGGTGAAGCTTTCTTT
TRBJ2-5,.,.,TRBV7-9,CASIPLLVAQQETQYF,TGTGCCAGCATCCCCCTTTTGGTAGCCCAACAAGAGACCCAGTACTTC
TRBJ2-5,.,TRBD2,TRBV29-1,CSVGLTSGVEETQYF,TGCAGCGTTGGATTGACTAGCGGGGTAGAAGAGACCCAGTACTTC
TRBJ1-1,few,.,TRBV19,CASSTGARTEAFF,TGTGCCAGTAGTACAGGGGCGAGGACTGAAGCTTTCTTT
TRBJ2-7,.,.,TRBV4-2,CASSLLTLGDYEQYF,TGTGCCAGCAGCCTCCTTACTCTAGGGGACTACGAGCAGTACTTC
TRBJ2-7,.,.,TRBV7-7,CASSPQGGSYEQYF,TGTGCCAGCAGCCCCCAGGGGGGATCCTACGAGCAGTACTTC
TRBJ2-2,.,.,TRBV2,CASRGLVSTGELFF,TGTGCCAGCAGAGGTCTAGTCAGCACCGGGGAGCTGTTTTTT
TRBJ2-1,.,TRBD2,TRBV7-3,CASSFEAASGRDEQFF,TGTGCCAGCAGCTTCGAGGCGGCTAGCGGGAGAGATGAGCAGTTCTTC
TRBJ2-7,.,.,TRBV19,CASTPAEGRWHEQYF,TGTGCCAGTACCCCAGCGGAGGGACGGTGGCACGAGCAGTACTTC
TRBJ1-5,few,.,TRBV6-5,CASSYTDSSNQPQHF,TGTGCCAGCAGTTACACTGACAGTAGCAATCAGCCCCAGCATTTT
TRBJ2-7,.,TRBD1,TRBV5-4,CASSLKGQGGWEQYF,TGTGCCAGCAGCTTGAAAGGACAGGGTGGTTGGGAGCAGTACTTC
TRBJ2-2,.,TRBD1,TRBV5-1,CASSLGQELTGELFF,TGCGCCAGCAGCCTGGGACAGGAGCTCACCGGGGAGCTGTTTTTT
TRBJ2-1,.,.,TRBV28,CASSPVTRSGQFF,TGTGCCAGCAGCCCAGTAACTAGGTCGGGGCAGTTCTTC
TRBJ2-1,.,.,TRBV2,CASLVRNEQFF,TGTGCCAGCCTCGTTCGGAATGAGCAGTTCTTC
TRBJ2-3,.,.,TRBV5-4,CASSLGGEVGDTQYF,TGTGCCAGCAGCTTGGGAGGGGAGGTAGGAGATACGCAGTATTTT
TRBJ2-7,.,TRBD1,TRBV10-3,CAIRDRAYEQYF,TGTGCCATCAGGGACAGGGCCTACGAGCAGTACTTC
TRBJ2-1,.,.,TRBV12-5,CASGLSTGYEQFF,TGTGCTAGTGGTTTGTCCACGGGTTACGAGCAGTTCTTC
TRBJ2-1,.,TRBD2,TRBV28,CASRTGLAGVNEQFF,TGTGCCAGCAGGACGGGACTAGCGGGAGTCAATGAGCAGTTCTTC
TRBJ1-1,.,TRBD1,TRBV27,CASRKTGSGGTEAFF,TGTGCCAGCAGAAAGACAGGGTCTGGTGGGACTGAAGCTTTCTTT
TRBJ2-5,.,TRBD1,TRBV5-8,CASSRGQGGYQETQYF,TGTGCCAGCAGCCGAGGACAGGGCGGGTACCAAGAGACCCAGTACTTC
TRBJ2-3,.,.,TRBV7-8,CASSLVWGLDREGDTQYF,TGTGCCAGCAGCTTAGTTTGGGGATTGGACAGGGAGGGTGATACGCAGTATTTT
TRBJ2-3,.,TRBD2,TRBV29-1,CSAADGTINLDTQYF,TGCAGCGCCGCGGACGGGACTATAAATTTAGATACGCAGTATTTT
TRBJ2-5,once,.,TRBV7-3,CASSLSGRQETQYF,TGTGCCAGCAGCTTAAGTGGCCGACAAGAGACCCAGTACTTC
TRBJ1-5,once,.,TRBV5-8,CASSLGTRGYQPQHF,TGTGCCAGCAGCCTCGGAACCAGGGGCTATCAGCCCCAGCATTTT
TRBJ2-4,.,.,TRBV19,CATRQDIQYF,TGTGCCACCCGTCAGGACATTCAGTACTTC
TRBJ2-7,.,TRBD2,TRBV9,CASSVGPAGGYEQYF,TGTGCCAGCAGCGTAGGCCCAGCGGGGGGCTACGAGCAGTACTTC
TRBJ1-1,.,.,TRBV28,CASSWGPAEAFF,TGTGCCAGCAGCTGGGGGCCCGCCGAAGCTTTCTTT
TRBJ2-2,.,.,TRBV5-1,CASSQGYANTGELFF,TGCGCCAGCAGCCAGGGGTATGCGAACACCGGGGAGCTGTTTTTT
TRBJ2-7,.,.,TRBV28,CASSHRTNYEQYF,TGTGCCAGCAGTCATCGGACAAATTACGAGCAGTACTTC
TRBJ2-1,.,.,TRBV29-1,CSVVQGSYNEQFF,TGCAGCGTTGTCCAGGGGTCCTACAATGAGCAGTTCTTC
TRBJ1-1,once,TRBD1,TRBV7-3,CASSFDRGTEAFF,TGTGCCAGCAGCTTTGACAGGGGCACTGAAGCTTTCTTT
TRBJ2-5,.,.,TRBV7-9,CASSLVELYQETQYF,TGTGCCAGCAGCTTAGTGGAGTTGTACCAAGAGACCCAGTACTTC
TRBJ1-5,.,.,TRBV10-3,CAIKEGTNQPQHF,TGTGCCATCAAGGAGGGAACTAATCAGCCCCAGCATTTT
TRBJ2-7,.,TRBD1,TRBV19,CASSIRQGPHEQYF,TGTGCCAGTAGTATAAGACAGGGCCCCCACGAGCAGTACTTC
TRBJ2-7,.,TRBD2,TRBV5-1,CASSLGLVSEQYF,TGCGCCAGCAGCCTGGGACTAGTCTCGGAGCAGTACTTC
TRBJ2-7,.,.,TRBV6-5,CASTTDRNYEQYF,TGTGCCAGCACCACCGACAGGAACTACGAGCAGTACTTC
TRBJ1-4,.,TRBD1,TRBV18,CASSPRDSLVEKLFF,TGTGCCAGCTCACCCCGGGACAGCCTTGTCGAAAAACTGTTTTTT
TRBJ2-1,.,.,TRBV2,CASSDRGNEQFF,TGTGCCAGCAGTGACAGGGGAAATGAGCAGTTCTTC
TRBJ2-6,.,.,TRBV5-1,CASSLQGANSGANVLTF,TGCGCCAGCAGCTTACAGGGAGCCAACTCTGGGGCCAACGTCCTGACTTTC
TRBJ2-1,once,.,TRBV14,CASSQDIWGGEQFF,TGTGCCAGCAGCCAAGATATCTGGGGAGGTGAGCAGTTCTTC
TRBJ2-7,few,TRBD1,TRBV27,CASSGVGQGSPEQYF,TGTGCCAGCAGTGGCGTCGGACAGGGGTCCCCCGAGCAGTACTTC
TRBJ2-7,.,.,TRBV2,CASSEVFPDGIDYEQYF,TGTGCCAGCTCCGAAGTTTTCCCGGACGGGATAGACTACGAGCAGTACTTC
TRBJ2-3,once,TRBD2,TRBV7-3,CASSPGTSGKPEDTQYF,TGTGCCAGCAGCCCCGGGACTAGCGGGAAGCCGGAAGATACGCAGTATTTT
TRBJ2-5,.,TRBD1,TRBV5-1,CASSGGQGPPRETQYF,TGCGCCAGCAGCGGGGGACAGGGACCTCCACGGGAGACCCAGTACTTC
TRBJ1-5,.,.,TRBV4-1,CASSQGLLNQPQHF,TGCGCCAGCAGCCAAGGGCTCCTCAATCAGCCCCAGCATTTT